This T cell receptor beta chain derives from a study of T cells in Graves' hyperthyroidism and ophthalmopathy. V lost 6 bases, J lost 0 bases, and 9 bases stayed unmatched. Germline V gives CDR1 MNHEY, CDR2 SVGAGI. The CDR3 consists of 16 residues. Turning to this clonotype: The antigen is undetermined.

RNA transcripts served as the template for amplifying TCR beta CDR3 regions. TCR CDR3 underwent first-round RT-PCR with the HTBI primer set. TCRdb fed the multiplex PCR reads into MiXCR, producing one record per CDR3 protein. The sample shows 300,000 to 450,000 distinct CDR3 sequences, around 25% of them seen only once. Study-wide results and caveats: By a 13 V-J model, ophthalmopathy was set apart from stable hyperthyroidism.

The chain carries TRBV6-5 and TRBJ2-7, with 9 bases matching TRBD2. This receptor was identified in a man aged 45 to 65 with Graves' hyperthyroidism. Sequenced material: blood. CDR3 amino acids: CASRYRGAGGSYEQYF. As DNA, the CDR3 is TGTGCCAGCAGATACCGAGGAGCGGGGGGCTCCTACGAGCAGTACTTC.